These 5 T cell receptor beta chains originate from one sample sequenced in a study of blood T cells in healthy people across ages. The use of a sample-barcoded 5' primer and a J-beta primer mix characterized a second PCR of 7 to 11 cycles. TCRdb re-called the 5' RACE reads with MiXCR, one entry per CDR3 protein. The sample lists about 1.7 million distinct CDR3 sequences; roughly 27% were seen once. The sample was blood. The origin of the receptors is a woman aged 25 to 39 in good health.

The chain is built from TRBV11-2 and TRBJ2-5; a possible D gene is TRBD2 (6 bases). V lost 0 bases to trimming and J lost 4 bases, with 15 bases between them. Per the germline V gene, CDR1 is SGHAT and CDR2 is FQNNGV. The CDR3 contains 16 residues. The CDR3 DNA follows: TGTGCCAGCAGCTTAGAATGGCCTAGCGTCGGAGAGACCCAGTACTTC. Protein product: CASSLEWPSVGETQYF.

This clonotype was counted a few times. The V and J genes are TRBV20-1 and TRBJ2-1; D might be TRBD2 (5 bases). The germline V gene encodes CDR1 DFQATT and CDR2 SNEGSKA (reference sequence). V was trimmed by 6 bases and J by 9 bases, leaving 21 bases between them. CDR3 length: 14 amino acids. CDR3 region: CSAQYDSSRAEQFF. CDR3 coding DNA: TGCAGTGCGCAATACGACTCGTCGCGGGCTGAGCAGTTCTTC.

This clonotype was observed a handful of times. This sequence joins TRBV7-2 and TRBJ2-1, with 7 positions matching TRBD2. CDR3 length: 15 amino acids. Germline V gene lookup returns CDR1 SGHTA and CDR2 FQGNSA. Trimming at V came to 4 bases and at J to 0 bases, leaving 3 bases not matched to a gene. The CDR3, as DNA: TGTGCCAGCAGCTCCAAGCGGGACTCCTACAATGAGCAGTTCTTC. Its protein product is CASSSKRDSYNEQFF.

This chain joins TRBV20-1 and TRBJ2-5, with D perhaps TRBD1 or TRBD2 (5 bases each). TRBJ2-7 explains the end of the DNA better; the J call may be wrong. The germline CDR1 and CDR2 sequences are DFQATT and SNEGSKA (reference sequence). CDR3 length equals 14 residues. The CDR3 DNA is TGCAGTGCTAGAGTATCAGGGAGTCCCTACGAGCAGTACTTC. It codes for CSARVSGSPYEQYF.

This clonotype was recorded many times. This chain joins TRBV6-5 and TRBJ2-1; 10 bases agree with TRBD2. Germline CDR1 MNHEY, CDR2 SVGAGI. V lost 8 bases and J lost 9; bases outside the gene matches: 4. The CDR3 has 12 residues. The CDR3 DNA sequence: TGTGCCAGCGCTAGCGGGAGTGGTGAGCAGTTCTTC. Its translation is CASASGSGEQFF.